This TCR beta chain was sequenced in a study of blood T cell repertoires in COVID-19. Assay used: immunoSEQ multiplex PCR; TCRdb lists only in-frame clones, some missing. Of approximately 130,000 clones in the sample, roughly 85% were seen once. This clone was detected only once. V lost 1 base to trimming and J lost 3 bases; unmatched junction nucleotides: 6. Germline values: CDR1 LGHNA, CDR2 YSLEER. This CDR3 has 15 amino acids. The TCR sequence derives from a human donor in a cohort sampled during active COVID-19. Sequences were obtained from peripheral blood. The chain carries TRBV4-3 and TRBJ2-7; 7 bases match TRBD2. CDR3 protein: CASSQALGGVYEQYV. Written as DNA, the CDR3 is TGCGCCAGCAGCCAAGCCTTGGGGGGGGTCTACGAGCAGTACGTC.